This is a list of T cell receptor beta chains from one sample in a study of blood T cell repertoires in COVID-19. Sequencing used immunoSEQ multiplex PCR; TCRdb keeps in-frame clones, though not all of them. The sample has around 130,000 clones; around nine tenths are singletons. Sequencing input: peripheral blood. Source of these receptors: a woman aged 45-65 years with acute or convalescent COVID-19. CDR3s include the opening cysteine and the closing phenylalanine or tryptophan. Each record gives: V gene, clone size, D gene, J gene, CDR3 protein, CDR3 DNA. A D gene is named only where the DNA matches it firmly. A clone size is listed for some rows: how often the clone was seen (once, few, many), or a class if it is expanded.

V gene: TRBV19
clone size: .
D gene: TRBD1
J gene: TRBJ1-1
CDR3 protein: CASKPGQVMNTEAFF
CDR3 DNA: TGTGCCAGTAAACCCGGACAGGTTATGAACACTGAAGCTTTCTTT

V gene: TRBV5-1
clone size: .
D gene: TRBD2
J gene: TRBJ2-3
CDR3 protein: CASSEAGGPTQYF
CDR3 DNA: TGCGCCAGCAGTGAAGCGGGAGGGCCTACGCAGTATTTT

V gene: TRBV5-1
clone size: .
D gene: .
J gene: TRBJ2-1
CDR3 protein: CASSLGHNEQFF
CDR3 DNA: TGCGCCAGCAGCTTGGGGCACAATGAGCAGTTCTTC

V gene: TRBV7-2
clone size: .
D gene: .
J gene: TRBJ1-2
CDR3 protein: CASSLAGANYGYTF
CDR3 DNA: TGTGCCAGCAGCTTAGCAGGGGCCAACTATGGCTACACCTTC

V gene: TRBV2
clone size: .
D gene: .
J gene: TRBJ1-2
CDR3 protein: CASRDRDKNYGYTF
CDR3 DNA: TGTGCCAGCAGAGACCGGGACAAGAACTATGGCTACACCTTC

V gene: TRBV6-6
clone size: .
D gene: .
J gene: TRBJ1-5
CDR3 protein: CASSYLGGSNQPQHF
CDR3 DNA: TGTGCCAGCAGTTACCTTGGAGGTAGCAATCAGCCCCAGCATTTT

V gene: TRBV5-1
clone size: .
D gene: .
J gene: TRBJ2-5
CDR3 protein: CASSLSGGPEETQYF
CDR3 DNA: TGCGCCAGCAGCTTGAGCGGCGGACCCGAAGAGACCCAGTACTTC

V gene: TRBV2
clone size: .
D gene: TRBD2
J gene: TRBJ2-5
CDR3 protein: CASSGDYLQETQYF
CDR3 DNA: TGTGCCAGCAGTGGGGACTACCTCCAAGAGACCCAGTACTTC

V gene: TRBV7-2
clone size: .
D gene: TRBD1
J gene: TRBJ1-2
CDR3 protein: CASSPDRVGGYTF
CDR3 DNA: TGTGCCAGCAGCCCGGACAGGGTAGGGGGCTACACCTTC

V gene: TRBV6-2/TRBV6-3
clone size: .
D gene: .
J gene: TRBJ2-5
CDR3 protein: CASSYGYKGGGQTQYF
CDR3 DNA: TGTGCCAGCAGTTACGGTTACAAAGGGGGGGGCCAGACCCAGTACTTC

V gene: TRBV9
clone size: .
D gene: .
J gene: TRBJ2-7
CDR3 protein: CASSVSVASEKQYF
CDR3 DNA: TGTGCCAGCAGCGTATCAGTCGCATCGGAGAAGCAGTACTTC

V gene: TRBV27
clone size: .
D gene: .
J gene: TRBJ2-1
CDR3 protein: CASSSRGISYNEQFF
CDR3 DNA: TGTGCCAGCAGTTCCAGGGGTATTTCCTACAATGAGCAGTTCTTC

V gene: TRBV5-1
clone size: .
D gene: .
J gene: TRBJ1-1
CDR3 protein: CASSLEHAEAFF
CDR3 DNA: TGCGCCAGCAGCTTGGAACACGCTGAAGCTTTCTTT

V gene: TRBV4-3
clone size: .
D gene: TRBD2
J gene: TRBJ2-3
CDR3 protein: CASSLSYTSGVTWDTQYF
CDR3 DNA: TGCGCCAGCAGCCTATCCTACACTAGCGGGGTAACCTGGGATACGCAGTATTTT

V gene: TRBV10-1
clone size: .
D gene: TRBD1
J gene: TRBJ1-1
CDR3 protein: CASTGQGGTEAFF
CDR3 DNA: TGCGCCAGCACCGGACAGGGAGGCACTGAAGCTTTCTTT

V gene: TRBV30
clone size: .
D gene: .
J gene: TRBJ2-7
CDR3 protein: CAGGRETYEQYF
CDR3 DNA: TGTGCCGGCGGCAGGGAAACCTACGAGCAGTACTTC

V gene: TRBV5-4
clone size: .
D gene: TRBD2
J gene: TRBJ2-1
CDR3 protein: CASRAGGPDQFF
CDR3 DNA: TGTGCCAGCAGGGCGGGGGGCCCTGATCAGTTCTTC

V gene: TRBV7-9
clone size: .
D gene: .
J gene: TRBJ2-7
CDR3 protein: CASSVSLGRSYEQYF
CDR3 DNA: TGTGCCAGCAGCGTCTCCCTGGGCCGGTCCTACGAGCAGTACTTC

V gene: TRBV3-1/TRBV3-2
clone size: .
D gene: TRBD1
J gene: TRBJ1-5
CDR3 protein: CASSPSGTGIHQDQPQHF
CDR3 DNA: TGTGCCAGCAGCCCTTCCGGGACAGGGATCCATCAGGACCAGCCCCAGCATTTT

V gene: TRBV7-6
clone size: .
D gene: .
J gene: TRBJ1-5
CDR3 protein: CASSPMSGEFGQPQHF
CDR3 DNA: TGTGCCAGCAGCCCGATGAGCGGGGAGTTCGGTCAGCCCCAGCATTTT

V gene: TRBV27
clone size: .
D gene: TRBD1
J gene: TRBJ1-4
CDR3 protein: CASSGTGSVGKLFF
CDR3 DNA: TGTGCCAGCAGTGGGACAGGTAGTGTCGGAAAACTGTTTTTT

V gene: TRBV5-1
clone size: .
D gene: TRBD1
J gene: TRBJ2-3
CDR3 protein: CASSWGQLRMGDTQYF
CDR3 DNA: TGCGCCAGCAGCTGGGGACAGCTCCGAATGGGAGATACGCAGTATTTT

V gene: TRBV18
clone size: .
D gene: .
J gene: TRBJ1-2
CDR3 protein: CASSPFDKPANYGYTF
CDR3 DNA: TGTGCCAGCTCACCATTCGACAAACCAGCTAACTATGGCTACACCTTC

V gene: TRBV5-6
clone size: .
D gene: .
J gene: TRBJ2-4
CDR3 protein: CASSLSGVENIQYF
CDR3 DNA: TGTGCCAGCAGCTTGTCAGGGGTGGAAAACATTCAGTACTTC

V gene: TRBV11-2
clone size: .
D gene: .
J gene: TRBJ2-7
CDR3 protein: CASTSSYEQYF
CDR3 DNA: TGTGCCAGCACTAGCTCCTACGAGCAGTACTTC

V gene: TRBV5-4
clone size: .
D gene: TRBD2
J gene: TRBJ2-7
CDR3 protein: CATVSAGGPGYEQYF
CDR3 DNA: TGTGCCACGGTCTCAGCGGGGGGCCCGGGTTACGAGCAGTACTTC

V gene: TRBV5-6
clone size: .
D gene: TRBD2
J gene: TRBJ2-5
CDR3 protein: CASQLVEWEGETQYF
CDR3 DNA: TGTGCCAGCCAGCTGGTAGAGTGGGAGGGAGAGACCCAGTACTTC

V gene: TRBV6-5
clone size: .
D gene: .
J gene: TRBJ2-1
CDR3 protein: CASAGGQGGNEQFF
CDR3 DNA: TGTGCCAGCGCAGGAGGACAGGGAGGGAATGAGCAGTTCTTC

V gene: TRBV12-3/TRBV12-4
clone size: .
D gene: .
J gene: TRBJ1-5
CDR3 protein: CASSLEVQPQHF
CDR3 DNA: TGTGCCAGCAGTTTGGAGGTTCAGCCCCAGCATTTT

V gene: TRBV4-1
clone size: .
D gene: .
J gene: TRBJ1-2
CDR3 protein: CASSQATWEGNGYTF
CDR3 DNA: TGCGCCAGCAGCCAAGCCACTTGGGAGGGTAATGGCTACACCTTC

V gene: TRBV15
clone size: .
D gene: .
J gene: TRBJ2-1
CDR3 protein: CATSRDDSSSYNEQFF
CDR3 DNA: TGTGCCACCAGCAGAGATGACAGCAGCTCCTACAATGAGCAGTTCTTC

V gene: TRBV4-1
clone size: .
D gene: TRBD2
J gene: TRBJ2-5
CDR3 protein: CARRILPGLESGETQYF
CDR3 DNA: TGCGCCAGACGAATCCTACCGGGACTAGAATCGGGGGAGACCCAGTACTTC

V gene: TRBV19
clone size: .
D gene: .
J gene: TRBJ2-3
CDR3 protein: CASSIALAAADTQYF
CDR3 DNA: TGTGCCAGTAGTATAGCCTTAGCAGCCGCAGATACGCAGTATTTT

V gene: TRBV2
clone size: .
D gene: .
J gene: TRBJ1-1
CDR3 protein: CASSAVYTEAFF
CDR3 DNA: TGTGCCAGCTCGGCGGTTTACACTGAAGCTTTCTTT

V gene: TRBV13
clone size: .
D gene: TRBD1
J gene: TRBJ2-7
CDR3 protein: CASSPGQRNYEQYF
CDR3 DNA: TGTGCCAGCAGCCCGGGACAGCGGAACTACGAGCAGTACTTC

V gene: TRBV19
clone size: .
D gene: .
J gene: TRBJ2-5
CDR3 protein: CASSSHRAIQETQYF
CDR3 DNA: TGTGCCAGTAGTTCCCACAGGGCAATTCAAGAGACCCAGTACTTC

V gene: TRBV18
clone size: .
D gene: TRBD2
J gene: TRBJ2-5
CDR3 protein: CASSPTSGGPETQYF
CDR3 DNA: TGTGCCAGCTCACCGACTAGCGGGGGGCCCGAGACCCAGTACTTC

V gene: TRBV11-3
clone size: .
D gene: .
J gene: TRBJ1-6
CDR3 protein: CASSQGSNSPLHF
CDR3 DNA: TGTGCCAGCAGCCAGGGTTCGAATTCACCCCTCCACTTT

V gene: TRBV7-2
clone size: .
D gene: TRBD1
J gene: TRBJ1-2
CDR3 protein: CASSSRTGDYGYTF
CDR3 DNA: TGTGCCAGCAGCTCTAGGACAGGGGACTATGGCTACACCTTC

V gene: TRBV6-2/TRBV6-3
clone size: .
D gene: .
J gene: TRBJ1-2
CDR3 protein: CASSVRSAGYTF
CDR3 DNA: TGTGCCAGCAGTGTGAGGTCGGCTGGCTACACCTTC

V gene: TRBV6-1
clone size: .
D gene: TRBD1
J gene: TRBJ2-3
CDR3 protein: CASSGGTANEADTQYF
CDR3 DNA: TGTGCCAGCAGTGGGGGGACAGCTAACGAAGCAGATACGCAGTATTTT

V gene: TRBV12-3/TRBV12-4
clone size: .
D gene: TRBD2
J gene: TRBJ2-1
CDR3 protein: CASSSGSGHEQFF
CDR3 DNA: TGTGCCAGCAGTTCGGGTAGCGGGCATGAGCAGTTCTTC

V gene: TRBV4-1
clone size: .
D gene: .
J gene: TRBJ1-5
CDR3 protein: CASSQDWGGNQPQHF
CDR3 DNA: TGCGCCAGCAGCCAAGACTGGGGGGGCAATCAGCCCCAGCATTTT

V gene: TRBV4-1
clone size: .
D gene: .
J gene: TRBJ1-5
CDR3 protein: CASSPLERADQPQHF
CDR3 DNA: TGCGCCAGCAGCCCCCTCGAGCGGGCTGATCAGCCCCAGCATTTT

V gene: TRBV7-9
clone size: .
D gene: TRBD1
J gene: TRBJ1-1
CDR3 protein: CASSPRDRNTEAFF
CDR3 DNA: TGTGCCAGCAGCCCTCGGGACAGGAACACTGAAGCTTTCTTT

V gene: TRBV18
clone size: .
D gene: .
J gene: TRBJ1-2
CDR3 protein: CASSPGQGGYGYTF
CDR3 DNA: TGTGCCAGCTCACCTGGGCAGGGTGGCTATGGCTACACCTTC

V gene: TRBV28
clone size: .
D gene: TRBD1
J gene: TRBJ1-4
CDR3 protein: CASRGGDRANEKLFF
CDR3 DNA: TGTGCCAGCAGGGGAGGGGACAGGGCAAATGAAAAACTGTTTTTT

V gene: TRBV5-1
clone size: few
D gene: .
J gene: TRBJ1-1
CDR3 protein: CASSLRQVGTEAFF
CDR3 DNA: TGCGCCAGCAGCTTGCGTCAGGTTGGGACTGAAGCTTTCTTT

V gene: TRBV12-3/TRBV12-4
clone size: few
D gene: TRBD1
J gene: TRBJ2-7
CDR3 protein: CASSQGQGHEQYF
CDR3 DNA: TGTGCCAGCAGCCAGGGACAGGGCCACGAGCAGTACTTC

V gene: TRBV4-1
clone size: .
D gene: TRBD1
J gene: TRBJ1-4
CDR3 protein: CASSMTGVFEKLFF
CDR3 DNA: TGCGCCAGCAGCATGACAGGGGTTTTCGAAAAACTGTTTTTT

V gene: TRBV30
clone size: .
D gene: .
J gene: TRBJ2-7
CDR3 protein: CAWRRTASYEQYF
CDR3 DNA: TGTGCCTGGAGGAGGACTGCCTCCTACGAGCAGTACTTC

V gene: TRBV5-1
clone size: .
D gene: TRBD2
J gene: TRBJ2-1
CDR3 protein: CASSVSVIAGGRNEQFF
CDR3 DNA: TGCGCCAGCAGCGTGTCGGTAATAGCGGGAGGCCGAAATGAGCAGTTCTTC

V gene: TRBV4-1
clone size: .
D gene: .
J gene: TRBJ2-7
CDR3 protein: CASSQGPGHPYEQYF
CDR3 DNA: TGCGCCAGCAGCCAAGGTCCGGGACACCCCTACGAGCAGTACTTC

V gene: TRBV2
clone size: .
D gene: .
J gene: TRBJ1-5
CDR3 protein: CASIYDREFNQPQHF
CDR3 DNA: TGTGCCAGCATTTATGACCGGGAATTCAATCAGCCCCAGCATTTT

V gene: TRBV20-1
clone size: .
D gene: TRBD1
J gene: TRBJ2-7
CDR3 protein: CSASGQGNHEQYF
CDR3 DNA: TGCAGTGCCAGTGGACAGGGGAACCACGAGCAGTACTTC

V gene: TRBV3-1/TRBV3-2
clone size: .
D gene: TRBD1
J gene: TRBJ2-3
CDR3 protein: CASSLGTGRTDTQYF
CDR3 DNA: TGTGCCAGCAGCCTCGGGACAGGGCGCACAGATACGCAGTATTTT

V gene: TRBV13
clone size: .
D gene: TRBD1
J gene: TRBJ1-1
CDR3 protein: CASSLEDRGAFF
CDR3 DNA: TGTGCCAGCAGCTTAGAGGACAGGGGGGCTTTCTTT

V gene: TRBV5-4
clone size: once
D gene: TRBD1
J gene: TRBJ2-5
CDR3 protein: CASSFGTTGVETQYF
CDR3 DNA: TGTGCCAGCAGCTTTGGTACTACAGGGGTAGAGACCCAGTACTTC

V gene: TRBV3-1/TRBV3-2
clone size: once
D gene: .
J gene: TRBJ1-2
CDR3 protein: CASSQVWSLWERAKGANGYTF
CDR3 DNA: TGTGCCAGCAGCCAAGTTTGGTCCTTGTGGGAGAGGGCAAAGGGCGCGAATGGCTACACCTTC